This is a list of T cell receptor beta chains from one sample in a study of regulatory T cells in long-lasting Graves disease. TCRdb re-derived calls from the multiplex PCR reads in MiXCR, one entry per CDR3 protein. This sample carries roughly 250,000 distinct CDR3 sequences, 15% to 20% of them seen once, and the ten largest clones take around 13%. The sample was also linked to a second study, of T cells in Graves' hyperthyroidism and ophthalmopathy.

The specimen comprised peripheral blood mononuclear cells (PBMCs), sampled at new diagnosis, from a patient treated with antithyroid drugs. The receptors shown here come from a woman younger than 45 with Graves disease. Both conserved end residues are part of each CDR3. D genes are given only for firm matches. Clone size, where shown, is once, few, many, or a class for clones that have expanded.

d_call clone_size j_call v_call cdr3_aa cdr3_nt
TRBD1 few TRBJ1-5 TRBV20-1 CSARDGTGLDQPQHF TGCAGTGCTAGAGACGGGACAGGTCTAGATCAGCCCCAGCATTTT
NA many TRBJ2-3 TRBV7-2 CASSLGVWGQRSTDTQYF TGTGCCAGCAGCTTAGGGGTTTGGGGGCAAAGGAGCACAGATACGCAGTATTTT
NA many TRBJ2-6 TRBV11-2 CASTRGTGSGANVLTF TGTGCCAGCACCAGGGGAACGGGGTCTGGGGCCAACGTCCTGACTTTC
TRBD1 many TRBJ1-4 TRBV6-6 CASSYSTGNEKLFF TGTGCCAGCAGTTACTCGACAGGGAATGAAAAACTGTTTTTT
TRBD2 many TRBJ2-2 TRBV7-2 CASSLAGLVAGELFF TGTGCCAGCAGCTTAGCGGGACTAGTGGCCGGGGAGCTGTTTTTT
TRBD2 many TRBJ2-1 TRBV7-2 CASSPRTSGLTYHNEQFF TGTGCCAGCAGCCCTAGGACTAGCGGCCTCACCTACCACAATGAGCAGTTCTTC
TRBD1 many TRBJ1-4 TRBV7-9 CASTEGGLREKLFF TGTGCCAGCACCGAAGGGGGCTTGAGAGAAAAACTGTTTTTT
NA many TRBJ1-1 TRBV14 CASSQDTGVNTEAFF TGTGCCAGCAGCCAAGATACGGGAGTGAACACTGAAGCTTTCTTT
TRBD2 few TRBJ2-1 TRBV12-3/TRBV12-4 CASSPLAGGPSNEQFF TGTGCCAGCAGTCCTTTAGCGGGAGGGCCCAGCAATGAGCAGTTCTTC
NA many TRBJ1-6 TRBV12-5 CASGLGGNSPLHF TGTGCTAGTGGTTTGGGCGGAAATTCACCCCTCCACTTT
TRBD1 many TRBJ2-4 TRBV5-1 CASSLAPRGQGNIQYF TGCGCCAGCAGCTTGGCCCCGAGGGGGCAGGGAAACATTCAGTACTTC
TRBD1 NA TRBJ2-7 TRBV7-9 CASSPGDRLPYEQYF TGTGCCAGCAGCCCAGGGGACAGGCTCCCCTACGAGCAGTACTTC
NA many TRBJ1-2 TRBV2 CASATVGPMGYTF TGTGCCAGCGCCACCGTGGGGCCTATGGGCTACACCTTC
NA NA TRBJ2-7 TRBV6-2/TRBV6-3 CASDEASNYEQHF TGTGCCAGCGATGAGGCCTCAAACTACGAGCAGCACTTC
TRBD1 many TRBJ1-1 TRBV12-3/TRBV12-4 CASSGGQGYYWNTEAFF TGTGCCAGCAGTGGGGGACAGGGGTATTATTGGAACACTGAAGCTTTCTTT
NA many TRBJ2-5 TRBV13 CASSLDPLRTQYF TGTGCCAGCAGCCTCGACCCGCTCCGGACCCAGTACTTC
NA many TRBJ2-3 TRBV24-1 CATSESGTTDTQYF TGTGCCACCAGTGAATCCGGGACCACAGATACGCAGTATTTT
NA many TRBJ1-3 TRBV6-2/TRBV6-3 CASSDWISGNTIYF TGTGCCAGCAGTGACTGGATCTCTGGAAACACCATATATTTT
TRBD1 many TRBJ1-4 TRBV5-5 CASSSIPGQGDEKLFF TGTGCCAGCAGTTCCATCCCGGGACAGGGGGACGAAAAACTGTTTTTT
NA many TRBJ1-2 TRBV4-1 CASRPGLTNYGYTF TGCGCCAGCAGACCCGGACTGACTAACTATGGCTACACCTTC
TRBD1 many TRBJ2-3 TRBV25-1 CASSELRQGADTDTQYF TGTGCCAGCAGTGAACTGAGACAGGGGGCCGACACAGATACGCAGTATTTT
NA NA TRBJ1-4 TRBV15 CATSRDRQGNPLFF TGTGCCACCAGCAGAGATCGGCAGGGAAATCCACTGTTTTTT
NA few TRBJ1-2 TRBV6-1 CASSPGGAGYTF TGTGCCAGCAGTCCCGGGGGGGCCGGCTACACCTTC
NA NA TRBJ1-6 TRBV19 CASSIVTPYNSPLHF TGTGCCAGTAGTATCGTGACACCATATAATTCACCCCTCCACTTT
NA many TRBJ2-1 TRBV4-1 CASSQELMSSYNEQFF TGCGCCAGCAGCCAAGAACTCATGAGCTCCTACAATGAGCAGTTCTTC
TRBD1 many TRBJ2-1 TRBV20-1 CSAVPGQRYNEQFF TGCAGTGCGGTACCGGGACAGAGATACAATGAGCAGTTCTTC
TRBD1 many TRBJ2-7 TRBV5-6 CASSLGTVLYEQYF TGTGCCAGCAGCCTCGGGACAGTTCTCTACGAGCAGTACTTC
TRBD2 many TRBJ2-7 TRBV5-1 CASSFRDGGMYEQYF TGCGCCAGCAGCTTCCGGGACGGGGGGATGTACGAGCAGTACTTC
NA NA TRBJ2-7 TRBV7-9 CASSLALGTPAYEQYF TGTGCCAGCAGCTTAGCGCTCGGGACACCAGCCTACGAGCAGTACTTC
TRBD1 many TRBJ1-5 TRBV20-1 CSAGGTGGLDQPQHF TGCAGTGCTGGGGGGACAGGGGGTCTGGATCAGCCCCAGCATTTT
TRBD2 many TRBJ2-7 TRBV6-1 CASTPLGTTSSYEQYF TGTGCCAGCACCCCCCTGGGGACTACCAGCTCCTACGAGCAGTACTTC
NA many TRBJ2-7 TRBV15 CATGQGLGEQYF TGTGCCACCGGCCAGGGGTTAGGCGAGCAGTACTTC
TRBD1 NA TRBJ2-1 TRBV18 CASSQVQGISYNEQFF TGTGCCAGCTCGCAGGTACAGGGGATCTCCTACAATGAGCAGTTCTTC
TRBD1 many TRBJ1-6 TRBV12-3/TRBV12-4 CASRWTGDNSPLHF TGTGCCAGCAGATGGACAGGGGATAATTCACCCCTCCACTTT
NA many TRBJ2-5 TRBV18 CASSPRTGEEETQYF TGTGCCAGCTCACCACGGACGGGGGAGGAAGAGACCCAGTACTTC
TRBD1 NA TRBJ1-2 TRBV25-1 CASRRGQGSYGYTF TGTGCCAGCAGGAGAGGACAGGGATCCTATGGCTACACCTTC
NA many TRBJ1-4 TRBV12-3/TRBV12-4 CASSLRAMQDEKLFF TGTGCCAGCAGTTTGAGGGCGATGCAGGACGAAAAACTGTTTTTT
NA many TRBJ1-1 TRBV5-1 CASSLVTGGGTEAFF TGTGCCAGCAGCTTAGTGACAGGCGGAGGCACTGAAGCTTTCTTT
NA many TRBJ2-7 TRBV20-1 CSAILTSTDEQYF TGCAGTGCTATACTAACTTCTACCGACGAGCAGTACTTC
TRBD1 many TRBJ2-1 TRBV18 CASSTRTGGEINEQFF TGTGCCAGCTCGACCAGGACAGGGGGCGAAATCAATGAGCAGTTCTTC
TRBD1 many TRBJ2-7 TRBV5-6 CASSWVRRGLHEQYF TGTGCCAGCAGCTGGGTCCGAAGGGGGCTCCACGAGCAGTACTTC
NA NA TRBJ2-2 TRBV12-3/TRBV12-4 CASSVFDTGELFF TGTGCCAGCAGTGTCTTTGACACCGGGGAGCTGTTTTTT
TRBD1 many TRBJ2-5 TRBV20-1 CSATPQGAVQTQYF TGCAGTGCTACCCCACAGGGGGCGGTTCAGACCCAGTACTTC
NA many TRBJ1-1 TRBV20-1 CSAYDRSWRTEAFF TGCAGTGCTTACGACAGGTCTTGGAGGACTGAAGCTTTCTTT
TRBD2 many TRBJ2-3 TRBV3-1 CASSRVSGGSTDTQYF TGTGCCAGCAGTCGGGTTAGCGGGGGAAGCACAGATACGCAGTATTTT
NA many TRBJ2-4 TRBV2 CASRQGGIQYF TGTGCCAGCAGACAGGGAGGCATTCAGTACTTC
NA few TRBJ2-3 TRBV6-2/TRBV6-3 CASSYMSGARDTQYF TGTGCCAGCAGTTATATGAGTGGGGCCCGGGATACGCAGTATTTT
NA many TRBJ2-7 TRBV20-1 CSARSGQYEQYF TGCAGTGCTCGAAGCGGACAGTACGAGCAGTACTTC
NA many TRBJ1-2 TRBV12-3/TRBV12-4 CASSPDGPSDYTF TGTGCCAGCAGTCCCGACGGCCCAAGTGACTACACCTTC
TRBD1 NA TRBJ2-6 TRBV19 CASRVTGATSGANVLTF TGTGCCAGTAGAGTGACAGGGGCCACGTCTGGGGCCAACGTCCTGACTTTC
NA many TRBJ2-1 TRBV2 CASRASGNEQFF TGTGCCAGCAGGGCCTCGGGTAATGAGCAGTTCTTC
TRBD1 NA TRBJ1-5 TRBV19 CASTPQGRDNQPQHF TGTGCCAGTACCCCACAGGGGAGGGACAATCAGCCCCAGCATTTT
NA many TRBJ1-5 TRBV6-1 CASGRNQPQHF TGTGCCAGCGGACGCAATCAGCCCCAGCATTTT
TRBD1 NA TRBJ1-5 TRBV10-3 CAIAPGGARNQPQHF TGTGCCATCGCCCCAGGGGGCGCAAGGAATCAGCCCCAGCATTTT